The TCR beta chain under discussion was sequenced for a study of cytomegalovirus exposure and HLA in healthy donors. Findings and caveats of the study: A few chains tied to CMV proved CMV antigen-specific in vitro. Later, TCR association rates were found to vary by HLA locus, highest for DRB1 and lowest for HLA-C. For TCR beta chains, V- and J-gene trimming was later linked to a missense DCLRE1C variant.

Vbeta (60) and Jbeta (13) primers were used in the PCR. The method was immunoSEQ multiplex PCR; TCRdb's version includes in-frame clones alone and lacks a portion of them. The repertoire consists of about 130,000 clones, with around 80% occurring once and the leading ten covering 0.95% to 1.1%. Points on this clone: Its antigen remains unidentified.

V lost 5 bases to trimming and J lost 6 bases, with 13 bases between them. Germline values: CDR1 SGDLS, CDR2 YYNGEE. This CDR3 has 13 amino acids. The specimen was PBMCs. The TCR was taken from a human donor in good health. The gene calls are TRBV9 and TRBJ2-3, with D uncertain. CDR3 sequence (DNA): TGTGCCAGCAGGAGAATCGGGTCCGATACGCAGTATTTT. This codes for CASRRIGSDTQYF.